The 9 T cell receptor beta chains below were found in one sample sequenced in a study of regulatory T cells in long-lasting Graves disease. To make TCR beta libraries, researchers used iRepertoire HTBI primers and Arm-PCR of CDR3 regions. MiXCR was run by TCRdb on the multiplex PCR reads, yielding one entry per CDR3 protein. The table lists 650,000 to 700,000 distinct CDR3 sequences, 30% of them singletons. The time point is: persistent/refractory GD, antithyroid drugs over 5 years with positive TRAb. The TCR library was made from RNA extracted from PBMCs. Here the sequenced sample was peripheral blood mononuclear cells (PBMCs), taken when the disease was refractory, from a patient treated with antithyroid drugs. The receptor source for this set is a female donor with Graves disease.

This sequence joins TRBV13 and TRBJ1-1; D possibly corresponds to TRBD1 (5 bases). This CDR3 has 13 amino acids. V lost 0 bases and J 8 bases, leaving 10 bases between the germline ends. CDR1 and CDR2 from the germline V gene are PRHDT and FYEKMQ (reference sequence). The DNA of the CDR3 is TGTGCCAGCAGCTTAGGTAACAGGCCAGAAGCTTTCTTT. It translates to CASSLGNRPEAFF.

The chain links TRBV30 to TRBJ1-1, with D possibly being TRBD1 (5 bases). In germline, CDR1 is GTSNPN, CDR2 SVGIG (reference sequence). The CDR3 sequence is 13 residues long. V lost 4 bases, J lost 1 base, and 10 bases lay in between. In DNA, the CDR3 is TGTGCCTGGATTGGGACGGCGAACACTGAAGCTTTCTTT. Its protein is CAWIGTANTEAFF. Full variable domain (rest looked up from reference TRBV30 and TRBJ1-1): SQTIHQWPATLVQPVGSPLSLECTVEGTSNPNLYWYRQAAGRGLQLLFYSVGIGQISSEVPQNLSASRPQDRQFILSSKKLLLSDSGFYLCAWIGTANTEAFFGQGTRLTVV.

The CDR3 DNA follows: TGCAGCGTTGTAGATAACTATGGCTACACCTTC. Its translation: CSVVDNYGYTF. The V and J genes are TRBV29-1 and TRBJ1-2, with D uncertain. In germline, CDR1 is SQVTM, CDR2 ANQGSEA. The CDR3 is made up of 11 amino acids. Trimming took 4 bases from V and 1 from J, leaving 4 bases between them.

CDR3 sequence: CSASSAGGGSDYGYTF. In nucleotides, the CDR3 is TGCAGTGCTAGTTCGGCAGGGGGAGGTTCGGATTATGGCTACACCTTC. The chain has TRBV20-1 and TRBJ1-2, with 7 bases identical to TRBD1. The V gene end was trimmed by 3 bases and the J gene end by 5 bases; junction bases not matched to a gene: 15. The length of the CDR3 is 16 residues. Germline lookup yields CDR1 DFQATT and CDR2 SNEGSKA (reference sequence).

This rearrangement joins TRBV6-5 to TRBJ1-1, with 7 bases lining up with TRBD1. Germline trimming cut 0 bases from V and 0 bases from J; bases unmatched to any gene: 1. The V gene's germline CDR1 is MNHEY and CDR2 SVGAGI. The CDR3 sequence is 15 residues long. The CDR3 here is CASSYSTGLNTEAFF. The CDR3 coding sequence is TGTGCCAGCAGTTACTCGACAGGGCTGAACACTGAAGCTTTCTTT.

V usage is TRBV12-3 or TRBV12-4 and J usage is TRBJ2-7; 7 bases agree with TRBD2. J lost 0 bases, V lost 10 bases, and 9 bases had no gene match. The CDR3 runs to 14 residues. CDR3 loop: CATGASGSSYEQYF. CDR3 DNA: TGTGCCACCGGAGCTAGCGGCAGCTCCTACGAGCAGTACTTC.

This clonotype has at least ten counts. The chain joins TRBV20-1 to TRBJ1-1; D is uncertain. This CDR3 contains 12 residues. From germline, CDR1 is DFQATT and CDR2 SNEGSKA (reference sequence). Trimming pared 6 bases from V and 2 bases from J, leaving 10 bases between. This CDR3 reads CSASFPNTEAFF. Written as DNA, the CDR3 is TGCAGTGCCAGTTTTCCTAACACTGAAGCTTTCTTT.

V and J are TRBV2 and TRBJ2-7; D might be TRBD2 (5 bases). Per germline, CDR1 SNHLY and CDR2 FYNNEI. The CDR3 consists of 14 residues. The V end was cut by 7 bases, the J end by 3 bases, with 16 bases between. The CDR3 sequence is CASTGFQRSYEQYF. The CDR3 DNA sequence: TGTGCCAGCACCGGATTTCAGCGGAGCTACGAGCAGTACTTC.

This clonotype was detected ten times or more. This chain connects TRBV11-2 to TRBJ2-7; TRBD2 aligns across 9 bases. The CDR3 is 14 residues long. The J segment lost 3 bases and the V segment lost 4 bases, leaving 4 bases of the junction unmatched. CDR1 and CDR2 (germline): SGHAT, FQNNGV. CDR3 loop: CASSSVSGSYEQYF. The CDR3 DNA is TGTGCCAGCAGCTCAGTTAGCGGGAGCTACGAGCAGTACTTC.